One and the same sample provided the 11 T cell receptor beta chains below, sequenced in a study of patients and donors after allogeneic stem cell transplantation. TCRdb reprocessed the RT-PCR reads with MiXCR, giving one entry per CDR3 protein. The data hold about a million distinct CDR3 sequences, with more than 15% observed a single time. Sample: blood, either unsorted or a sorted T cell fraction (not recorded which). Every receptor here comes from a human donor who was either an allogeneic HSCT recipient or a stem cell or donor lymphocyte infusion donor (not recorded which). It is not recorded whose cells these are; they may come from a transplant donor.

This clonotype was seen more than once but under ten times. V usage is TRBV12-3 or TRBV12-4 and J usage is TRBJ2-5; tentatively, D is TRBD1 or TRBD2 (5 bases each). Deletions cut 2 bases from V and 7 bases from J, with 14 bases between. The CDR3 is made up of 14 amino acids. CDR3 nucleotide sequence: TGTGCCAGCAGTTTAAGGGACGACGATGGGACCCAGTACTTC. This encodes CASSLRDDDGTQYF.

This clonotype was seen only a few times. This chain connects TRBV10-2 to TRBJ1-4; D call uncertain. In germline, CDR1 is WSHSY, CDR2 SAAADI. The ends were cut back, 2 bases at V and 5 bases at J, with 9 bases in the middle. The CDR3 loop spans 14 amino acids. The CDR3 DNA follows: TGCGCCAGCAGTGAGAGGCGGAACAATGAAAAACTGTTTTTT. This gives the protein CASSERRNNEKLFF.

This clonotype appeared a few times. This chain uses TRBV5-1 with TRBJ2-5; a weak D match, TRBD2 (6 bases). Trimming took 4 bases from V and 0 from J, leaving 7 bases between them. The CDR3 extends over 13 amino acids. Germline V lookup: CDR1 SGHRS, CDR2 YFSETQ. CDR3 coding DNA: TGCGCCAGCAGCCGGGAGTACCAAGAGACCCAGTACTTC. Amino acid sequence: CASSREYQETQYF.

This clonotype was picked up a small number of times. The rearrangement uses TRBV6-1 and TRBJ1-3, with 11 bases aligning to TRBD1. CDR1 MNHNS and CDR2 SASEGT come from the germline V gene. Losses at the gene ends were 5 bases for V and 2 bases for J; bases not matched to a gene: 2. This CDR3 comprises 15 residues. CDR3 sequence reads: CASSQGQGAGNTIYF. The DNA for the CDR3 is TGTGCCAGCAGTCAGGGACAGGGGGCTGGAAACACCATATATTTT.

In its sample, this clonotype was seen many times. The gene calls are TRBV20-1 and TRBJ1-6; D is unclear. Germline-derived CDR1 and CDR2 are DFQATT and SNEGSKA (reference sequence). The CDR3 extends over 15 amino acids. V lost 0 bases and J 6 bases, leaving 12 bases between the germline ends. The CDR3 coding sequence is TGCAGTGCTAGAGATCGTGAGGGTCCTAATTCACCCCTCCACTTT. Its translation is CSARDREGPNSPLHF.

This clonotype appeared a few times. The chain links TRBV4-2 to TRBJ2-5; weak D call: TRBD1 (7 bases). Germline V gene sequence: CDR1 LGHNA, CDR2 YNFKEQ. The CDR3 runs to 18 residues. Trimming stripped 4 bases from V and 4 bases from J, with 25 bases between. For the CDR3, the DNA is TGTGCCAGCAGCCCATCACGGGTGGCAGGGGGGTTGGGAGAGACCCAGTACTTC. This codes for CASSPSRVAGGLGETQYF.

The gene calls are TRBV6-1 and TRBJ2-2, with 7 positions matching TRBD1. Per the germline V gene, CDR1 is MNHNS and CDR2 is SASEGT. J was trimmed by 1 base and V by 5 bases; bases with no gene match: 4. CDR3 size: 15 residues. CDR3 bases: TGTGCCAGCAGTCGCCGGGACAGGAACACCGGGGAGCTGTTTTTT. Amino acids: CASSRRDRNTGELFF.

This clonotype has at least ten counts. For the CDR3, the DNA is TGCGCCAGCAGTCCAAGGGTAGCGGAGACCCAGTACTTC. Protein product: CASSPRVAETQYF. V is TRBV5-1 and J is TRBJ2-5, with D perhaps TRBD2 (5 bases). Trimming removed 5 bases from V and 5 bases from J, with 13 bases in between. CDR1 is SGHRS and CDR2 is YFSETQ in the germline V gene. The CDR3 length is 13 residues.

This clonotype has more than one count but fewer than ten. The chain combines TRBV9 with TRBJ2-7; 7 bases are shared with TRBD2. Unmatched junction bases numbered 7, after V lost 0 bases and J lost 4 bases. Germline V gene sequence: CDR1 SGDLS, CDR2 YYNGEE. This CDR3 has 15 amino acids. The CDR3: CASSVVEAGLYEQYF. Here the CDR3 DNA reads TGTGCCAGCAGCGTAGTAGAAGCGGGGTTGTACGAGCAGTACTTC.

This clonotype appeared a few times. This chain uses TRBV12-3 or TRBV12-4 with TRBJ2-6; perhaps D is TRBD1 or TRBD2 (5 bases each). The V end was cut by 5 bases, the J end by 2 bases, with 16 bases between. The CDR3 covers 17 residues. The CDR3 is CASSPWDGSPGANVLTF. CDR3 bases: TGTGCCAGCAGTCCATGGGACGGCTCGCCTGGGGCCAACGTCCTGACTTTC.

This chain uses TRBV12-3 or TRBV12-4 with TRBJ2-4; TRBD2 matches 9 bases. CDR3 length equals 19 residues. The ends lost 7 bases at V and 1 base at J; junction bases unmatched: 17. The CDR3 loop is CASTLFRLAGIIAKNIQYF. The CDR3 DNA reads TGTGCCAGCACCCTATTCAGGCTAGCGGGGATCATCGCCAAAAACATTCAGTACTTC.